The clone carrying this TCR beta chain came up a few times. This sample is drawn from a study of blood T cell repertoires in COVID-19. On the study more broadly: Samples came from the United States, Italy and Spain, spanning acute and convalescent COVID-19. In each case, the material was cDNA or gDNA derived from T cells, B-cell-depleted T cells, or PBMCs.

The CDR3 has 17 amino acids. V was clipped by 4 bases and J by 5 bases; unmatched bases: 17. Germline V lookup: CDR1 SGHRS, CDR2 YFSETQ. Authors' processing steps: Scientists estimated how many nucleated cells there were by amplifying reference gene primers. The repertoire was sequenced with immunoSEQ multiplex PCR; TCRdb's copy has only in-frame clones and lacks some. V, J and clone size are taken as reported in that table, and D and trimming were inferred from the DNA itself. The sample has fewer than 60,000 clones; approximately 85% are singletons. The receptor's source is a man aged 55 to 70 with acute or convalescent COVID-19. Sequencing was done on a sample of peripheral blood. The rearrangement uses TRBV5-1 and TRBJ2-7, with 8 bases identical to TRBD1. CDR3 nucleotides: TGCGCCAGCAGCCATTCGGGACCCGGACAGGGTGAGGACGAGCAGTACTTC. Its translation: CASSHSGPGQGEDEQYF.